Described below is a single T cell receptor (beta chain) sequence and its context. Authors' analysis steps: Amplifying reference gene primers gave estimates of nucleated cell counts. Repertoires were generated with immunoSEQ multiplex PCR, while TCRdb's copy carries only in-frame clones and drops some. That table gives V, J and clone size, and the DNA gave D and trimming. The sample contains around 60,000 clones, around 89% of which appear only once. This sample stems from a study of blood T cell repertoires in COVID-19. Study-wide context: The study drew acute and convalescent COVID-19 samples from the United States, Italy and Spain. T cells, B-cell-depleted T cells, or PBMCs supplied cDNA or gDNA.

V trimming: 3 bases; J trimming: 5 bases; junction bases outside the gene matches: 5. CDR1 SGHRS and CDR2 YFSETQ come from the germline V gene. This CDR3 contains 15 residues. The material sequenced was peripheral blood. The rearrangement uses TRBV5-1 and TRBJ2-5; 12 nucleotides agree with TRBD2. The TCR sequence derives from a human donor with active COVID-19. The donor label of this sample is uncertain. For the CDR3, the DNA is TGCGCCAGCAGCTCTAGCGGGGGGGCCTGGGAGACCCAGTACTTC. It is translated as CASSSSGGAWETQYF.